This TCR beta chain was recorded in a study of blood T cell repertoires in COVID-19. At the level of the study: The origin of the acute and convalescent COVID-19 samples was the United States, Italy and Spain. PBMCs, B-cell-depleted T cells, or T cells provided the cDNA or gDNA that made up the material.

V lost 0 bases and J 7 bases, leaving 13 bases between the germline ends. Per germline, CDR1 SGHRS and CDR2 YFSETQ. This CDR3 comprises 15 residues. Some clones are missing from TCRdb's copy, which holds only in-frame ones; the method was immunoSEQ multiplex PCR. Among about 54,000 clones listed, approximately 85% were seen once. Sequenced material: peripheral blood. The chain has TRBV5-1 and TRBJ2-2, with D possibly being TRBD2 (5 bases). This receptor was obtained from a human donor in a cohort sampled during active COVID-19. The DNA for the CDR3 is TGCGCCAGCAGCTTGGAGCCTAGCAAGGGCGGGGAGCTGTTTTTT. Residues: CASSLEPSKGGELFF.